This T cell receptor beta chain was obtained from a study of beta chain features in type 1 diabetes. Study at large: No patient-donor differences in age, gender, total cells or subset yield. The study examined more than 100,000,000 sorted cells across all samples.

V was cut by 2 bases and J by 10 bases, with 15 bases left in between. CDR3 length: 14 residues. Germline assignment: CDR1 LGHNA and CDR2 YNFKEQ. This clone has just a few counts. No antigen is known for it. All of the isolated RNA was reverse transcribed, so expressed TCRB transcripts were sequenced. Libraries were prepared by immunoSEQ multiplex PCR; TCRdb keeps only in-frame clonotypes and omits some of them. The sample consists of roughly 150,000 clones, about 8% of them appearing once. Points from the study as a whole: The study found that naive, central memory and Treg TCRB repertoires appeared more similar in patients than in healthy donors. In every one of the four CD4+ subsets, TCRB CDR3s were moderately but significantly shorter in Type 1 diabetes patients.

The specimen sequenced was central memory CD4+ T cells from blood. The sequence was obtained from a woman aged 40 to 55 with type 1 diabetes. The chain uses TRBV4-2 and TRBJ2-4; D might be TRBD2 (6 bases). The CDR3 sequence is CASSQSTGLFIQYF. Here the CDR3 DNA reads TGTGCCAGCAGCCAATCAACGGGACTCTTTATTCAGTACTTC.